The 9 T cell receptor beta chains below were found in one sample sequenced in a study of cytomegalovirus exposure and HLA in healthy donors. Both 60 Vbeta primers and 13 Jbeta primers went into the PCR. Profiling relied on immunoSEQ multiplex PCR, and the TCRdb table lists in-frame clones only, not all of them. The sample lists some 62,000 clones; around 87% were seen once. The sample consisted of PBMCs. These receptors were obtained from a man between 18 and 29 years old in good health and CMV-seronegative.

Written as DNA, the CDR3 is TGTGCCAGCAGCCAGGTTACTAGCGGGGGGCAGGGGGAGACCCAGTACTTC. It is translated as CASSQVTSGGQGETQYF. The chain couples TRBV4-2 to TRBJ2-5, with TRBD2 matching 12 bases. The trim removed 3 bases at V and 5 bases at J, leaving 10 bases unmatched. Germline CDR1 reads LGHNA; CDR2 reads YNFKEQ. The CDR3 runs 17 residues.

This chain uses TRBV11-2 with TRBJ2-7; D perhaps matches TRBD1 (5 bases). The length of the CDR3 is 16 residues. Trimming took 7 bases from V and 3 from J, leaving 22 bases between them. The germline V gene has CDR1 SGHAT and CDR2 FQNNGV. CDR3 residues: CASTQAPQGVGYEQYF. The CDR3, as DNA: TGTGCCAGCACCCAGGCCCCCCAAGGGGTCGGCTACGAGCAGTACTTC.

The rearrangement joins TRBV6-5 to TRBJ2-7; D is perhaps TRBD1 (6 bases). Trimming left V 6 bases short and J 5 bases short, with 20 bases between. CDR1 and CDR2 from the germline V gene are MNHEY and SVGAGI. The CDR3 extends over 15 amino acids. CDR3 amino acids: CASSQTGTWDHEQYF. CDR3 bases: TGTGCCAGCAGCCAAACCGGGACATGGGACCACGAGCAGTACTTC.

This clone was seen more than once but under ten times. The rearrangement uses TRBV6-6 and TRBJ2-7; tentatively, D is TRBD1 (7 bases). This CDR3 has 14 residues. In germline, CDR1 is MNHNY, CDR2 SVGAGI (reference sequence). The V end was cut by 7 bases, the J end by 0 bases, with 13 bases between. The CDR3 coding sequence is TGTGCCAGCAAGACCAGGGGGGACTCCTACGAGCAGTACTTC. It specifies CASKTRGDSYEQYF.

The CDR3 sequence: CASSQEDSPPGNTIYF. CDR3 coding DNA: TGCGCCAGCAGCCAAGAGGACAGCCCTCCGGGAAACACCATATATTTT. The rearrangement joins TRBV4-1 to TRBJ1-3; tentatively, D is TRBD1 (6 bases). Germline lookup yields CDR1 MGHRA and CDR2 YSYEKL. The CDR3 loop spans 16 amino acids. The germline V and J ends were trimmed by 0 bases and 4 bases, with 13 bases remaining between them.

The chain is built from TRBV4-1 and TRBJ2-1; unclear D gene. The CDR3 is 15 residues long. Germline CDR1 and CDR2: MGHRA and YSYEKL. V dropped 0 bases and J dropped 1 base, with 7 bases sitting between them. CDR3 nucleotides: TGCGCCAGCAGCCAAGATAGGAGTTCCTACAATGAGCAGTTCTTC. Translated, it gives CASSQDRSSYNEQFF.

The chain carries TRBV6-1 and TRBJ2-7, with D possibly matching TRBD2 (6 bases). Per the germline V gene, CDR1 is MNHNS and CDR2 is SASEGT. The CDR3 runs to 14 residues. Trimming cost V 3 bases and J 6 bases, with 15 bases left between them. In DNA form, the CDR3 reads TGTGCCAGCAGTGAGTTTGTTGGGGGGTTCGAGCAGTACTTC. It codes for CASSEFVGGFEQYF.

The chain carries TRBV18 and TRBJ1-1; a possible D gene is TRBD1 (5 bases). The CDR3 is made up of 15 amino acids. Germline CDR1 KGHSH, CDR2 LQKENI. The V gene lost 3 bases and the J gene lost 1 base, with 12 bases spanning the gap. CDR3 region: CASSPEGRGNTEAFF. The CDR3 region has the DNA TGTGCCAGCTCACCGGAGGGGCGGGGGAACACTGAAGCTTTCTTT.

V and J are TRBV10-3 and TRBJ2-3, with TRBD2 identical over 7 bases. The J segment lost 0 bases and the V segment lost 10 bases, leaving 4 bases of the junction unmatched. Germline-derived CDR1 and CDR2 are ENHRY and SYGVKD. This CDR3 has 13 residues. Written as DNA, the CDR3 is TGTGCCACCGGCGGGGGAAGCACAGATACGCAGTATTTT. It specifies CATGGGSTDTQYF.